A selection of T cell receptor beta chains follows, all from one sample in a study of T cell responses to AZD1222 COVID-19 vaccine. Profiling relied on immunoSEQ multiplex PCR, and the TCRdb table lists in-frame clones only, not all of them. The sample lists around 180,000 clones, around nine tenths occurring once. The sequencing used peripheral blood, collected on day 0 of AZD1222 vaccination. These receptors all come from an adult in good health. Both conserved end residues are part of each CDR3.

J gene	V gene	CDR3 protein
TRBJ2-1	TRBV19	CASSWIFTGNEQFF
TRBJ2-3	TRBV6-4	CASSESGTSPTDTQYF
TRBJ2-2	TRBV9	CASSSEGTRGFRTGELFF
TRBJ2-7	TRBV19	CASSKGAGQYYEQYF
TRBJ2-5	TRBV5-4	CASSLPLETQYF
TRBJ1-5	TRBV7-8	CASSLSGQGAGQPQHF
TRBJ2-5	TRBV5-6	CASTRVGMGETQYF
TRBJ1-1	TRBV12-5	CASGFPTSDTEAFF
TRBJ1-4	TRBV5-1	CASSSIPRTGGQGNEKLFF
TRBJ1-5	TRBV30	CAWNGQGFNQPQHF
TRBJ1-1	TRBV27	CASSLRLNTEAFF
TRBJ2-4	TRBV19	CASMQSTKNIQYF
TRBJ2-1	TRBV18	CASSPRMGLAVGNEQFF
TRBJ1-2	TRBV6-2/TRBV6-3	CASSLGLNYGYTF
TRBJ2-7	TRBV25-1	CASSERFEQYF
TRBJ2-2	TRBV25-1	CASSSPGGRTGELFF
TRBJ2-7	TRBV29-1	CSVEVGIQSYEQYF
TRBJ2-7	TRBV5-1	CASSVGTGLAAQYEQYF
TRBJ2-5	TRBV6-4	CASSESSQETQYF
TRBJ1-6	TRBV6-1	CASSEADRGRNSPLHF
TRBJ1-1	TRBV4-1	CASSQGGGRGTEAFF
TRBJ1-5	TRBV2	CASGESSRNQPQHF
TRBJ1-4	TRBV27	CASGNQGRGEKLFF
TRBJ2-7	TRBV6-5	CASSWSNSYEQYF
TRBJ1-3	TRBV11-2	CASSLPGGAGNTIYF
TRBJ2-5	TRBV18	CASSPRGGGTQETQYF
TRBJ2-5	TRBV5-4	CASSWTGQETQYF
TRBJ1-5	TRBV19	CASSPLWQGGNQPQHF
TRBJ2-7	TRBV7-2	CASSLEMASGGYEQYF
TRBJ2-3	TRBV6-2/TRBV6-3	CASSAGVLAGGETQYF
TRBJ2-3	TRBV19	CASSDLGGADTQYF
TRBJ1-4	TRBV12-3/TRBV12-4	CASSLSGLVQLFF
TRBJ2-1	TRBV28	CASLTGPQYNEQFF